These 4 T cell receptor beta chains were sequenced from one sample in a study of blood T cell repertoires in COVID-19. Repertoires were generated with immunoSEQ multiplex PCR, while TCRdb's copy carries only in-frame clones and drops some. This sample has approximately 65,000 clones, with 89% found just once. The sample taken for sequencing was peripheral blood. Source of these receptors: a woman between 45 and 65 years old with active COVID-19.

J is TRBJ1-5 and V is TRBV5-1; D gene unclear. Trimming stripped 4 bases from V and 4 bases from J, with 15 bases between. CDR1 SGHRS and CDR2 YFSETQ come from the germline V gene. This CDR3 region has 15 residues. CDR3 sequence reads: CASSRDGAVNQPQHF. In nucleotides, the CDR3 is TGCGCCAGCAGCAGAGACGGCGCGGTGAATCAGCCCCAGCATTTT.

The CDR3 DNA reads as TGTGCCACCAGTGATCCCGGGACAGGGGCCTACGAGCAGTACTTC. This gives the protein CATSDPGTGAYEQYF. J is TRBJ2-7 and V is TRBV24-1; 10 bases align to TRBD1. The trim removed 3 bases at V and 2 bases at J, leaving 3 bases unmatched. This CDR3 has 15 amino acids. CDR1 is KGHDR, CDR2 SFDVKD, per germline.

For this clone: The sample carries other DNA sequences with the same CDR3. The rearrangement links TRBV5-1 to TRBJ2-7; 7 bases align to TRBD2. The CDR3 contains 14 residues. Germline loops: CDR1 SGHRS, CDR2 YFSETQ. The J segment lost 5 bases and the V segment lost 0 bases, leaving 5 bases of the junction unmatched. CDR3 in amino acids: CASSLGLAADEQYF. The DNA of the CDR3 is TGCGCCAGCAGCTTGGGGCTAGCGGCGGACGAGCAGTACTTC.

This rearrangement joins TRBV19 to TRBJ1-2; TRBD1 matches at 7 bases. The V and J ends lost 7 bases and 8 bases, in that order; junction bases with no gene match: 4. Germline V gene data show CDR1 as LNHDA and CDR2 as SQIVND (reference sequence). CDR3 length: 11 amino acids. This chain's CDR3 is CASKDREGYTF. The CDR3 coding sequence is TGTGCCAGTAAAGACAGGGAAGGCTACACCTTC.